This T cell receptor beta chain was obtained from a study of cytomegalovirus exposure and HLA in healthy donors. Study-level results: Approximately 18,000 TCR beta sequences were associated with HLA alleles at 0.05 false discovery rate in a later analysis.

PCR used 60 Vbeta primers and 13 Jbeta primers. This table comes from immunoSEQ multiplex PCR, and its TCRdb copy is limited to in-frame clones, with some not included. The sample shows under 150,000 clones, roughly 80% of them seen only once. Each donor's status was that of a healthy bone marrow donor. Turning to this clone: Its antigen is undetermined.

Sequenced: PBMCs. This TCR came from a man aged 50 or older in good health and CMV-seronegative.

The CDR3 loop reads CASKLGQGGYQYF. The CDR3 region has the DNA TGTGCCAGCAAATTGGGACAGGGAGGGTATCAGTACTTC. The chain couples TRBV6-6 to TRBJ2-7, with 9 nucleotides matching TRBD1. There are 13 residues in the CDR3. The germline V gene has CDR1 MNHNY and CDR2 SVGAGI (reference sequence). Trimming cost V 7 bases and J 10 bases; bases outside gene matches: 11.